This is a list of T cell receptor beta chains from one sample in a study of OX40 agonist ivuxolimab in advanced cancers. The data were produced by immunoSEQ multiplex PCR, yet TCRdb's version contains in-frame clones alone and is incomplete. The table includes tens of thousands of clones, almost 90% detected once. The source material was CD4+ or CD8+ T cells sorted from blood, sampled in a trial of the OX40 agonist ivuxolimab. These receptors all stem from an adult with an advanced solid tumor such as melanoma, head and neck, liver or kidney cancer. The CDR3 runs from the conserved cysteine through the conserved F or W. The D gene is left open where the match is weak. Some rows mark clone size as missing; the rest say once, few, many or name a class of expanded clone.

clone size,CDR3 length,D gene,J gene,V gene,CDR3 DNA,CDR3 protein
-,15,-,TRBJ2-5,TRBV9,TGTGCCAGCAGCGTAGGGAGTGGGTTCCCAGAGACCCAGTACTTC,CASSVGSGFPETQYF
few,14,-,TRBJ1-6,TRBV27,TGTGCCAGCAGTTTCAGCACTCTGCATTCACCCCTCCACTTT,CASSFSTLHSPLHF
-,13,-,TRBJ2-7,TRBV5-6,TGTGCCAGCAGCGCCCCCCCCACGGTTGAGCAGTACTTC,CASSAPPTVEQYF
few,15,-,TRBJ2-2,TRBV19,TGTGCCAGTAGTATAGGGGGAACGAACACCGGGGAGCTGTTTTTT,CASSIGGTNTGELFF
-,16,-,TRBJ2-1,TRBV5-6,TGTGCCAGCAGCCCGCGACCTCTAGAGGGGATCAATGAGCAGTTCTTC,CASSPRPLEGINEQFF
-,13,TRBD1,TRBJ2-1,TRBV7-3,TGTGCCAGCAGCGCCCGACAGGGTGGGGAGCAGTTCTTC,CASSARQGGEQFF
-,16,-,TRBJ2-1,TRBV9,TGTGCCAGCACCCCCTTCGGGGCGCAGGGTTTCGATGAGCAGTTCTTC,CASTPFGAQGFDEQFF
-,14,TRBD1,TRBJ2-2,TRBV27,TGTGCCAGCAGTTCCAGGGGGAAGACCGGGGAGCTGTTTTTT,CASSSRGKTGELFF
few,14,-,TRBJ2-7,TRBV28,TGTGCCAGCAGCCTCGTGGGGGGCAACTACGAGCAGTACTTC,CASSLVGGNYEQYF
-,12,-,TRBJ2-1,TRBV30,TGTGCCTGGAGTGGGTCAGGGGATGAGCAGTTCTTC,CAWSGSGDEQFF
-,13,-,TRBJ2-7,TRBV18,TGTGCCAGCTCACTAAGTCGAGTCGACGAGCAGTACTTC,CASSLSRVDEQYF
-,14,TRBD1,TRBJ1-2,TRBV5-8,TGTGCCAGCAGCTTGGCCCAGGGGGCGACAGGCTACACCTTC,CASSLAQGATGYTF
-,14,-,TRBJ2-7,TRBV19,TGTGCCAGTAATCGGGGGCAGGGGGACTACGAGCAGTACTTC,CASNRGQGDYEQYF
-,14,TRBD2,TRBJ2-5,TRBV18,TGTGCCAGCTCATCAAGGGAGGGATTAGAGACCCAGTACTTC,CASSSREGLETQYF
-,13,-,TRBJ2-6,TRBV9,TGTGCCAGCAGCCCGGAGGGGGCCAACGTCCTGACTTTC,CASSPEGANVLTF
-,13,-,TRBJ2-2,TRBV5-4,TGTGCCAGCAGCTTGGGGGAGGTCGGGGAGCTGTTTTTT,CASSLGEVGELFF
-,14,-,TRBJ1-3,TRBV30,TGTGCCTGGAGTGACAGGTACTCTGGAAACACCATATATTTT,CAWSDRYSGNTIYF
-,15,-,TRBJ2-7,TRBV7-8,TGTGCCAGCAGCCCCTACAGGGTTGGCGCCTACGAGCAGTACTTC,CASSPYRVGAYEQYF
-,14,-,TRBJ2-2,TRBV2,TGTGCCAGCACTAAACAGGGAGACACCGGGGAGCTGTTTTTT,CASTKQGDTGELFF
-,15,TRBD1,TRBJ1-1,TRBV10-3,TGTGCCGTAGGACTCGGACAGGGGCGGGAAACTGAAGCTTTCTTT,CAVGLGQGRETEAFF
once,14,-,TRBJ2-1,TRBV27,TGTGCCAGCAGTTTATTGGGGTCGGCCGGTGAGCAGTTCTTC,CASSLLGSAGEQFF
-,19,TRBD1,TRBJ1-4,TRBV4-1,TGCGCCAGCAGCCGCCTTCTACGGGACAGGGGCCAAAGAAGTGAAAAACTGTTTTTT,CASSRLLRDRGQRSEKLFF
-,12,-,TRBJ1-1,TRBV9,TGTGCCAGCAGCGTATCGGACACTGAAGCTTTCTTT,CASSVSDTEAFF
-,18,-,TRBJ1-1,TRBV7-6,TGTGCCAGCAACCCGAGGACCCAAATAATTGAAGTTGGCACTGAAGCTTTCTTT,CASNPRTQIIEVGTEAFF
-,14,TRBD1,TRBJ2-7,TRBV2,TGTGCCAGCAGTGCCGACAGGGGCTCCTACGAGCAGTACTTC,CASSADRGSYEQYF
-,14,-,TRBJ1-5,TRBV2,TGTGCCTCAGCGCGAGATTTTAGCAATCAGCCCCAGCATTTT,CASARDFSNQPQHF
once,14,-,TRBJ1-1,TRBV7-6,TGTGCCAGCAGCGCCGCCGGGGCGGTCTCTGAAGCTTTCTTT,CASSAAGAVSEAFF
-,11,-,TRBJ1-1,TRBV2,TGTGCCAGCATGGTAAACACTGAAGCTTTCTTT,CASMVNTEAFF
-,13,TRBD1,TRBJ1-2,TRBV6-4,TGTGCCAGCAGTGACAACAGGGGCTATGGCTACACCTTC,CASSDNRGYGYTF
-,11,-,TRBJ1-3,TRBV7-8,TGTGCCAGCAGCTTAGGTACCACCATATATTTT,CASSLGTTIYF
-,13,-,TRBJ2-5,TRBV18,TGTGCCAGCTCACCAGCGGACCAAGAGACCCAGTACTTC,CASSPADQETQYF
-,13,-,TRBJ2-7,TRBV6-5,TGTGCCAGCAGTGGGGCCGGGGGAAACGAGCAGTACTTC,CASSGAGGNEQYF
-,9,TRBD2,TRBJ2-7,TRBV29-1,TGCAGCGGGGGGGGCGAGCAGTACTTC,CSGGGEQYF
-,15,TRBD2,TRBJ2-1,TRBV30,TGTGCCTGGAGGGATCCTGGGACTAGATTAAATGAGCAGTTCTTC,CAWRDPGTRLNEQFF
-,16,-,TRBJ2-5,TRBV5-1,TGCGCCAGCAGCGGGGGAACGGGGGGCTACCAAGAGACCCAGTACTTC,CASSGGTGGYQETQYF
-,14,-,TRBJ1-2,TRBV5-6,TGTGCCAGCAGCCCCTGGACAGCTAACTATGGCTACACCTTC,CASSPWTANYGYTF
-,14,TRBD1,TRBJ2-7,TRBV6-5,TGTGCCAGCAAACGGGACAGGGGGGGATACGAGCAGTACTTC,CASKRDRGGYEQYF
once,16,TRBD2,TRBJ2-7,TRBV6-1,TGTGCCAGCAGTGAAGCGACGGGACTAGCTGCACACGAGCAGTACTTC,CASSEATGLAAHEQYF
-,16,-,TRBJ2-1,TRBV7-8,TGTGCCAGCAGCTTGTCTGACGGGAGTGGTCGCAATGAGCAGTTCTTC,CASSLSDGSGRNEQFF
-,17,-,TRBJ2-4,TRBV28,TGTGCCAGCAGTTGGGACTCCTCAGCTCAAACCCCAAACATTCAGTACTTC,CASSWDSSAQTPNIQYF